Here is one T cell receptor beta chain with its context. The antigen remains undetermined. The sample originates from a study of blood T cells in healthy people across ages. The study's findings and limits: Naive and antigen-experienced cells could not be conclusively compared, given unsorted PBMCs.

Per the germline V gene, CDR1 is SNHLY and CDR2 is FYNNEI. The CDR3 is 15 amino acids. The V and J ends lost 2 bases and 3 bases respectively, with 10 bases between them. Donors ranged from about 6 to 90 years old and were healthy Caucasians in Russia. Researchers collected about 9.7 milliliters of peripheral blood from every single donor. Combining a sample-barcoded 5' primer with a J-beta primer mix, a second PCR ran for about 6 to 12 cycles. TCRdb reprocessed the 5' RACE reads with MiXCR, giving one entry per CDR3 protein. The sample lists some 1.5 million distinct CDR3 sequences, about 45% occurring once.

The sequence came from a woman younger than 35 in good health. The chain uses TRBV2 and TRBJ1-4; no clear D gene. Sequenced: blood. The CDR3 DNA reads as TGTGCCAGCAGTGAATGGGGAAGCGCTAATGAAAAACTGTTTTTT. Residues: CASSEWGSANEKLFF.